The T cell receptor (beta chain) described here comes from a study of vaccination and CD4 T cells after COVID-19. Overall study context: The authors used overlapping spike peptides from SARS-CoV-2, HCoV-NL63, HCoV-OC43 and HCoV-229E to stimulate cells.

V gave up 2 bases and J gave up 7 bases, with 15 bases separating them. Germline CDR1 DFQATT, CDR2 SNEGSKA (reference sequence). The CDR3 spans 14 residues. Indicated treatment: roughly 11-day PBMC culture with coronavirus spike peptide pools or control peptides (ViraFEST assay). PBMCs, plated at roughly 2.2 million per well, were grown in the presence of roughly 9.5 IU/ml IL-2 and around 10 ug/ml peptide pools. The study sequenced cultured CD4+ T cell DNA using the Oncomine TCR Beta short-read assay. From the PCR reads, TCRdb called clonotypes with MiXCR, one entry per CDR3 protein. The sample carries about 6,200 distinct CDR3 sequences, 32% recorded once. This clonotype was seen a few times. The antigen is unknown.

The TCR sequence derives from a human donor who had recovered from COVID-19. The input for sequencing was CD4+ T cells from blood, cultured in vitro, taken after SARS-CoV-2 vaccination. This chain links TRBV20-1 with TRBJ1-5; TRBD1 is a possible D gene (6 bases). The CDR3 loop is CSARRRGGSQPQHF. Written as DNA, the CDR3 is TGCAGTGCTAGACGCAGGGGAGGATCACAGCCCCAGCATTTT.